Listed here are 22 T cell receptor beta chains from one sample, sequenced in a study of Tregs in tolerant kidney transplant recipients. TCRdb's copy holds only in-frame clones and misses some; the assay was immunoSEQ multiplex PCR. The table shows some 68,000 clones, with 65% to 85% occurring only once. The sample taken for sequencing was CD4+ T cells from blood. All receptors derive from a human donor in good health.

The chain couples TRBV18 to TRBJ2-7, with no clear D. Germline-derived CDR1 and CDR2 are KGHSH and LQKENI. The CDR3 is made up of 16 amino acids. The V and J ends lost 5 bases and 3 bases respectively, with 20 bases between them. The chain's CDR3 is CASSTADGQRNYEQYF. CDR3 in DNA: TGTGCCAGCTCAACTGCCGACGGTCAGAGAAACTACGAGCAGTACTTC.

This clone occurred a few times. The chain carries TRBV15 and TRBJ1-2, with 7 bases matching TRBD1. This CDR3 region has 15 residues. Germline lookup yields CDR1 LNHNV and CDR2 YYDKDF (reference sequence). V lost 3 bases, J lost 8 bases, and 12 bases stayed unmatched. DNA of the CDR3: TGTGCCACCAGCAGGGAGACAGGGTCCCTGTCGGGCTACACCTTC. Protein product: CATSRETGSLSGYTF.

The V call is TRBV6-5, the J call TRBJ1-4; D may be TRBD1 (5 bases). V lost 4 bases and J lost 5, with 17 bases in between. The CDR3 is 16 residues long. Germline V CDR1 and CDR2: MNHEY, SVGAGI. CDR3 in DNA: TGTGCCAGCAGTTGGGGCTTGGGGCTCGGGAATGAAAAACTGTTTTTT. Its translation: CASSWGLGLGNEKLFF.

V usage is TRBV14 and J usage is TRBJ1-3; D is uncertain. V lost 6 bases to trimming and J lost 0 bases, with 6 bases between them. CDR1 and CDR2 (germline): SGHDN, FVKESK. This CDR3 is 13 amino acids long. For the CDR3, the DNA is TGTGCCAGCAGTTGGGTCTCTGGAAACACCATATATTTT. It translates to CASSWVSGNTIYF.

The V gene is TRBV19, the J gene TRBJ2-3, with D tentatively TRBD2 (7 bases). CDR1 and CDR2 (germline): LNHDA, SQIVND (reference sequence). The CDR3 spans 16 residues. Trimming took off 2 bases at V and 2 bases at J, with 14 bases between the two ends. The CDR3 reads CASSIRQRGHTDTQYF. CDR3 DNA sequence: TGTGCCAGTAGTATAAGACAGCGGGGACACACAGATACGCAGTATTTT.

This clone was detected a few times. The chain combines TRBV2 with TRBJ1-5; the D is unclear. The germline V gene encodes CDR1 SNHLY and CDR2 FYNNEI. V was cut by 6 bases and J by 3 bases, with 12 bases left in between. The CDR3 contains 14 residues. The CDR3 sequence is CASSALLDNQPQHF. The CDR3 DNA sequence: TGTGCCAGCAGCGCCCTTCTCGACAATCAGCCCCAGCATTTT.

This clone was picked up a small number of times. The chain recombines TRBV5-1 with TRBJ2-2; D may be TRBD1 or TRBD2 (6 bases each). This CDR3 has 14 amino acids. Germline V gene data show CDR1 as SGHRS and CDR2 as YFSETQ. Trimming pared 10 bases from V and 1 base from J, leaving 14 bases between. The chain's CDR3 is CAGRGAVNTGELFF. CDR3 nucleotide sequence: TGCGCCGGTAGGGGGGCCGTGAACACCGGGGAGCTGTTTTTT. Full variable domain (missing parts from reference TRBV5-1 and TRBJ2-2): KAGVTQTPRYLIKTRGQQVTLSCSPISGHRSVSWYQQTPGQGLQFLFEYFSETQRNKGNFPGRFSGRQFSNSRSEMNVSTLELGDSALYLCAGRGAVNTGELFFGEGSRLTVL.

The chain recombines TRBV11-2 with TRBJ2-7; weak D call: TRBD2 (5 bases). This CDR3 contains 15 residues. The germline gives CDR1 SGHAT, CDR2 FQNNGV. Trimming left V 5 bases short and J 5 bases short, with 19 bases between. CDR3 sequence reads: CASSTPRGFINEQYF. Here the CDR3 DNA reads TGTGCCAGCAGCACCCCCCGGGGTTTTATCAACGAGCAGTACTTC.

The rearrangement uses TRBV7-9 and TRBJ2-1; D is unclear. The CDR3 is 13 residues long. Germline CDR1 SEHNR, CDR2 FQNEAQ (reference sequence). Trimming pared 7 bases from V and 7 bases from J, leaving 14 bases between. CDR3 protein: CASNPTRLNEQFF. The CDR3 DNA is TGTGCCAGCAACCCGACGAGGCTTAATGAGCAGTTCTTC.

The table lists this clone with a count of one. The chain links TRBV11-2 to TRBJ1-4; no clear D. CDR1 and CDR2 (germline): SGHAT, FQNNGV. The length of the CDR3 is 16 residues. V gave up 5 bases and J gave up 1 base, with 14 bases separating them. Here the CDR3 reads CASSLRRGGTNEKLFF. The CDR3 nucleotides read TGTGCCAGCAGCCTTCGACGGGGTGGAACTAATGAAAAACTGTTTTTT.

The chain employs TRBV11-3 and TRBJ2-6; TRBD1 aligns across 9 bases. Germline CDR1 SGHNT, CDR2 YENEEA. This CDR3 spans 18 amino acids. The trim removed 1 base at V and 3 bases at J, leaving 7 bases unmatched. The CDR3 nucleotides read TGTGCCAGCAGCTTAGCCTCGGGACAGGGATTTGGGGCCAACGTCCTGACTTTC. It codes for CASSLASGQGFGANVLTF.

This clone was found once. V usage is TRBV21-1 and J usage is TRBJ2-5; the table assigns TRBD1, which was not confirmed against the DNA. TRBV21-1 is described as a pseudogene. The CDR3 length is 17 residues. CDR3 DNA sequence: TGTGCCAGCAGCAACTCAGGACAGTCCCGGTACCAAGAGACCCAGTACTTC. This encodes CASSNSGQSRYQETQYF.

This chain links TRBV6-6 with TRBJ1-1; D is unclear. Germline V gene data show CDR1 as MNHNY and CDR2 as SVGAGI (reference sequence). The V gene lost 3 bases and the J gene lost 7 bases, with 12 bases spanning the gap. This CDR3 has 13 residues. CDR3 nucleotides: TGTGCCAGCAGTTATAGACGGCGATATGAAGCTTTCTTT. Encoded protein: CASSYRRRYEAFF.

This clone is a singleton in its sample. The rearrangement links TRBV29-1 to TRBJ1-1; D call uncertain. Germline V CDR1 and CDR2: SQVTM, ANQGSEA. CDR3 length: 13 residues. V was shortened by 7 bases and J by 12 bases, with 24 bases between the two germline ends. CDR3 in DNA: TGCAGCGCATCTTACGAGGCCGGGAGGACGACTTTCTTT. Translation: CSASYEAGRTTFF.

The genes are TRBV6-1 and TRBJ1-1; D ambiguous. Germline-derived CDR1 and CDR2 are MNHNS and SASEGT. The CDR3 runs 12 residues. V lost 4 bases to trimming and J lost 1 base, with 4 bases between them. This chain's CDR3 is CASSVWNTEAFF. In DNA, the CDR3 is TGTGCCAGCAGTGTCTGGAACACTGAAGCTTTCTTT.

V and J are TRBV5-4 and TRBJ1-3; 7 positions agree with TRBD1. The CDR3 totals 16 residues. V lost 0 bases and J lost 2; bases outside the gene matches: 5. Germline-derived CDR1 and CDR2 are SGHNT and YYREEE (reference sequence). In DNA form, the CDR3 reads TGTGCCAGCAGCTTGGGCTCCAGGGGGGCTGGAAACACCATATATTTT. Translating it yields CASSLGSRGAGNTIYF.

The chain links TRBV7-2 to TRBJ1-3, with D possibly matching TRBD1 (6 bases). The CDR3 runs to 19 residues. Germline V CDR1 and CDR2: SGHTA, FQGNSA. V was pared by 5 bases and J by 0 bases, with 23 bases between. The CDR3 nucleotides are TGTGCCAGCAGCCCCAGGGGCAGGGCAACCAGGGACTCTGGAAACACCATATATTTT. It translates to CASSPRGRATRDSGNTIYF.

The genes are TRBV28 and TRBJ1-4; 8 nucleotides agree with TRBD1. Germline V gives CDR1 MDHEN, CDR2 SYDVKM. This CDR3 has 13 amino acids. With V trimmed by 7 bases and J by 8 bases, 6 bases remained unmatched. The CDR3 reads CASTDRGREKLFF. The CDR3 DNA follows: TGTGCCAGCACCGACAGGGGAAGGGAAAAACTGTTTTTT.

This clone was counted only a few times. The chain couples TRBV5-5 to TRBJ1-1; 7 bases match TRBD1. The V segment lost 2 bases and the J segment 5 bases; nucleotides outside the gene matches: 12. The CDR3 is 16 amino acids. Germline values: CDR1 SGHKS, CDR2 YYEKEE (reference sequence). The CDR3 sequence is CASSLGGGSFRTEAFF. CDR3 DNA sequence: TGTGCCAGCAGCTTAGGAGGGGGCTCTTTTAGGACTGAAGCTTTCTTT.

This sequence joins TRBV2 and TRBJ1-1, with D tentatively TRBD1 (5 bases). Between the trimmed V and J ends, which lost 8 bases and 1 base, there was a span of 14 bases. The CDR3 is 14 residues long. Germline V gene lookup returns CDR1 SNHLY and CDR2 FYNNEI. The CDR3: CASDPGRPNTEAFF. In nucleotides, the CDR3 is TGTGCCAGCGATCCGGGACGGCCGAACACTGAAGCTTTCTTT.

This chain connects TRBV7-2 to TRBJ2-5; 9 bases line up with TRBD2. V trimming: 1 base; J trimming: 5 bases; junction bases outside the gene matches: 2. CDR1 is SGHTA and CDR2 is FQGNSA in the germline V gene. This CDR3 has 14 amino acids. CDR3 nucleotides: TGTGCCAGCAGCTTAGACAGCGGGGGGGAGACCCAGTACTTC. Protein: CASSLDSGGETQYF.

The V and J genes are TRBV7-2 and TRBJ2-5; D tentatively reads TRBD1 or TRBD2 (5 bases each). CDR3 length: 17 residues. Germline CDR1 reads SGHTA; CDR2 reads FQGNSA. V shed 2 bases and J shed 3 bases, with 19 bases lying between them. In nucleotides, the CDR3 is TGTGCCAGCAGCTTATATAACCGTGGGACGGAGGAAGAGACCCAGTACTTC. This encodes CASSLYNRGTEEETQYF.